The 13 T cell receptor beta chains reported below all come from one sample, sequenced in a study of T cell clonality in common variable immunodeficiency. The table came from immunoSEQ multiplex PCR; TCRdb's copy has only in-frame clones and leaves some out. This sample has approximately 56,000 clones and no singletons, with approximately 1.9% in the ten largest. Sequencing was performed on peripheral blood mononuclear cells. The receptors stem from a person aged 18 to 69 in good health.

The sample holds many counts of this clone. Read data end 3 residues before the CDR3 end; the end is taken from the germline J gene. The genes are TRBV30 and TRBJ2-2; 8 bases agree with TRBD1. The CDR3 contains 15 residues. Looked up from germline, CDR1 is GTSNPN and CDR2 is SVGIG (reference sequence). V lost 3 bases, J lost 3 bases, and 6 bases stayed unmatched. The CDR3 region is CAWRQGQVHTGELFF. The CDR3 DNA, read in part, is TGTGCCTGGAGACAGGGACAGGTTCACACCGGGGAG.

This clone was seen many times. The read stops 3 residues short of the end of the CDR3; the missing end is completed from the germline J gene. This chain connects TRBV6-4 to TRBJ2-2; the match to TRBD2 covers 9 bases. CDR3 length: 14 residues. CDR1 MRHNA and CDR2 SNTAGT come from the germline V gene. After removal of 2 bases from V and 6 bases from J, the junction contained 1 base not matched to a gene. The CDR3 loop is CASSDGGGAGELFF. The sequenced part of the CDR3 DNA is TGTGCCAGCAGTGACGGCGGGGGGGCCGGGGAG.

This clone was counted many times. The missing CDR3 end, 3 residues past where the read stops, is filled in from the germline J gene. The rearrangement links TRBV6-2 or TRBV6-3 to TRBJ2-7; D may be TRBD1 (5 bases). The V end was cut by 9 bases, the J end by 2 bases, with 8 bases between. The CDR3 contains 11 residues. The germline V gene encodes CDR1 MNHEY and CDR2 SVGEGT. The CDR3 is CASVGPYEQYF. Incomplete CDR3 DNA: TGTGCCAGTGTGGGGCCCTACGAG.

This clone has ten or more counts. The read stops 3 residues short of the end of the CDR3; the missing end is completed from the germline J gene. The rearrangement joins TRBV18 to TRBJ2-1; D is perhaps TRBD1 (7 bases). V dropped 0 bases and J dropped 7 bases, with 16 bases sitting between them. CDR1 is KGHSH and CDR2 is LQKENI in the germline V gene. The CDR3 is 16 residues long. The part of the CDR3 DNA that was read is TGTGCCAGCTCACCACCCCGCAGGGGGGAACTGAATGAG. Translating it yields CASSPPRRGELNE. The whole CDR3 reads CASSPPRRGELNEQFF.

This clone was seen many times. The CDR3 goes on 3 residues after the read ends, and that part is filled in from the germline J gene. The rearrangement uses TRBV30 and TRBJ1-2; 8 nucleotides line up with TRBD1. Germline V gene sequence: CDR1 GTSNPN, CDR2 SVGIG (reference sequence). The CDR3 has 14 amino acids. V lost 3 bases and J lost 5; bases outside the gene matches: 8. CDR3 DNA, as far as it was read: TGTGCCTGGAGCGCGCACAGGGGGAGGTATGGC. Translation gives CAWSAHRGRYG. The CDR3 reads in full as CAWSAHRGRYGYTF.

This clone was seen many times. The read ends 3 residues shy of where the CDR3 ends; the end is completed using the germline J gene. The rearrangement uses TRBV19 and TRBJ2-1; 12 bases fit TRBD1. With V trimmed by 1 base and J by 6 bases, 7 bases remained unmatched. Germline V lookup: CDR1 LNHDA, CDR2 SQIVND (reference sequence). CDR3 size: 17 residues. CDR3 bases read: TGTGCCAGTAGTATAGCGGGACAGGGGGCGCCCATCAATGAG. Translated: CASSIAGQGAPINE. The complete CDR3 reads CASSIAGQGAPINEQFF.

In this sample, this clone turned up many times. The CDR3 end falls 3 residues outside the read, so it is completed with the germline J gene. V and J are TRBV19 and TRBJ1-4; TRBD1 agrees at 10 bases. CDR1 is LNHDA, CDR2 SQIVND, per germline (reference sequence). Trimming cost V 6 bases and J 8 bases; bases outside gene matches: 6. The CDR3 covers 14 residues. The CDR3 protein is CASSRGTGDEKLFF. CDR3 DNA (partial): TGTGCCAGTAGCAGGGGGACAGGGGACGAAAAA.

This clone was seen many times. The CDR3 goes on 3 residues after the read ends, and that part is filled in from the germline J gene. V and J are TRBV29-1 and TRBJ1-1, with TRBD1 identical over 9 bases. J lost 1 base, V lost 4 bases, and 10 bases had no gene match. This CDR3 has 16 amino acids. From germline, CDR1 is SQVTM and CDR2 ANQGSEA. The part of the CDR3 DNA that was read is TGCAGCGTTGGGCCAGGACAGGGGATTGCGAACACTGAA. Translated: CSVGPGQGIANTE. The CDR3 as a whole reads CSVGPGQGIANTEAFF.

This clone showed up many times. The read falls 3 residues short of the CDR3 end, and the missing part is taken from the germline J gene. The rearrangement joins TRBV20-1 to TRBJ1-1; 7 nucleotides line up with TRBD1. With V trimmed by 3 bases and J by 4 bases, 8 bases remained unmatched. The germline gives CDR1 DFQATT, CDR2 SNEGSKA (reference sequence). CDR3 length: 14 amino acids. The sequenced part of the CDR3 DNA is TGCAGTGCTAGCGTTTTTAACAGGGGCACTGAA. It encodes CSASVFNRGTE. The complete CDR3 protein is CSASVFNRGTEAFF.

This clone has ten or more counts. The missing CDR3 end, 3 residues past where the read stops, is filled in from the germline J gene. The chain couples TRBV10-3 to TRBJ2-3, with 9 bases matching TRBD2. Per the germline V gene, CDR1 is ENHRY and CDR2 is SYGVKD. Trimming took 10 bases from V and 2 from J; bases not matched to a gene: 7. This CDR3 contains 14 residues. The part of the CDR3 DNA that was read is TGTGCCACGGAGACTAGCGGCCACACAGATACG. Amino acids: CATETSGHTDT. The complete CDR3 reads CATETSGHTDTQYF.

This clone was picked up a small number of times. The read terminates 3 residues ahead of where the CDR3 ends, so the germline J gene completes it. The chain links TRBV5-1 to TRBJ2-1, with D perhaps TRBD2 (7 bases). The CDR3 loop spans 14 amino acids. Trimming stripped 6 bases from V and 6 bases from J, with 16 bases between. Germline loops: CDR1 SGHRS, CDR2 YFSETQ. CDR3 protein: CASTVSGEGNEQFF. The DNA read from the CDR3 is TGCGCCAGCACGGTCTCAGGGGAGGGCAATGAG.

This clone came up many times. Read sequence stops 3 residues before the CDR3 end, and the germline J gene provides the missing end. The chain carries TRBV20-1 and TRBJ2-1; 10 nucleotides align to TRBD2. The length of the CDR3 is 15 residues. V was clipped by 3 bases and J by 4 bases; unmatched bases: 6. The germline V gene encodes CDR1 DFQATT and CDR2 SNEGSKA (reference sequence). CDR3 DNA, as far as it was read: TGCAGTGCTAGGCTAGCGGGAGACCAATACAATGAG. Translation: CSARLAGDQYNE. Given in full, the CDR3 is CSARLAGDQYNEQFF.

There are many counts of this clone. The CDR3 region is CASRMRTGTAGYEQYF. The part of the CDR3 DNA that was read is TGTGCCAGCAGAATGAGGACCGGGACAGCGGGCTACGAG. J is TRBJ2-7 and V is TRBV5-4; a possible D gene is TRBD1 (7 bases). The CDR3 end is not reached by the read, which stops 3 residues before it; the germline J gene fills it in. Germline-derived CDR1 and CDR2 are SGHNT and YYREEE (reference sequence). Trimming took off 5 bases at V and 3 bases at J, with 21 bases between the two ends. This CDR3 has 16 amino acids.